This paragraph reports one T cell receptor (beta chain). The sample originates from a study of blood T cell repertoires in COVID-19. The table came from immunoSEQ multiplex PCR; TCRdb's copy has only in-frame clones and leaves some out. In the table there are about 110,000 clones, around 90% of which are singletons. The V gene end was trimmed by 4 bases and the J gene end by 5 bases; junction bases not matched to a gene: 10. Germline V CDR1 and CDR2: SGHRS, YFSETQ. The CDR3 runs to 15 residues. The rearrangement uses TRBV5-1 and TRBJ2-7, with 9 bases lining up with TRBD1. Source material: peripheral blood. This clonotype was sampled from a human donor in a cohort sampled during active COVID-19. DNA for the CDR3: TGCGCCAGCAGCCCTGGGGGGACAGGGTCCCACGAGCAGTACTTC. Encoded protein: CASSPGGTGSHEQYF.